This record covers a single T cell receptor (beta chain). This sample was taken from a study of blood T cell repertoires in COVID-19. Study background: Samples taken during acute and convalescent COVID-19 were collected in the United States, Italy and Spain. T cells, B-cell-depleted T cells, or PBMCs supplied cDNA or gDNA.

Authors' analysis steps: For nucleated cells, counts were estimated from reference gene primer amplification. TCRdb keeps only in-frame clones here, not all; method: immunoSEQ multiplex PCR. The V and J calls and clone size were taken over from that table, and D and trimming were inferred from the DNA. The data show some 150,000 clones, approximately 80% seen once. Material for sequencing was peripheral blood. This receptor was taken from a woman older than 75 in a cohort sampled during active or convalescent COVID-19.

The CDR3 DNA sequence: TGTGCCAGCAGCTTTGACAACCTGAACACAGATACGCAGTATTTT. It specifies CASSFDNLNTDTQYF. The chain is built from TRBV7-2 and TRBJ2-3; D is undetermined. The length of the CDR3 is 15 residues. The V gene's germline CDR1 is SGHTA and CDR2 FQGNSA. With 3 bases removed from V and 2 bases from J, the gap between germline ends came to 12 bases.